This record looks at one TCR beta chain sequence and its context. The data were obtained in a study of blood T cell repertoires in COVID-19. Whole-study context: T cells, B-cell-depleted T cells, or PBMCs provided the cDNA or gDNA that served as material.

This table comes from immunoSEQ multiplex PCR, and its TCRdb copy is limited to in-frame clones, with some not included. Of around 75,000 clones listed, about 88% are singletons. CDR3 length: 15 residues. CDR1 is SNHLY, CDR2 FYNNEI, per germline. The V end was cut by 7 bases, the J end by 6 bases, with 16 bases between. The material sequenced was peripheral blood. This receptor was taken from a man aged 65 to 79 with active COVID-19. The genes are TRBV2 and TRBJ1-6, with unresolved D. CDR3 in amino acids: CASTYRTLRNSPLHF. The CDR3 nucleotides read TGTGCCAGCACCTACCGGACTCTCCGTAATTCACCCCTCCACTTT. The full variable domain, completed using reference TRBV2 and TRBJ1-6, is EPEVTQTPSHQVTQMGQEVILRCVPISNHLYFYWYRQILGQKVEFLVSFYNNEISEKSEIFDDQFSVERPDGSNFTLKIRSTKLEDSAMYFCASTYRTLRNSPLHFGNGTRLTVT.